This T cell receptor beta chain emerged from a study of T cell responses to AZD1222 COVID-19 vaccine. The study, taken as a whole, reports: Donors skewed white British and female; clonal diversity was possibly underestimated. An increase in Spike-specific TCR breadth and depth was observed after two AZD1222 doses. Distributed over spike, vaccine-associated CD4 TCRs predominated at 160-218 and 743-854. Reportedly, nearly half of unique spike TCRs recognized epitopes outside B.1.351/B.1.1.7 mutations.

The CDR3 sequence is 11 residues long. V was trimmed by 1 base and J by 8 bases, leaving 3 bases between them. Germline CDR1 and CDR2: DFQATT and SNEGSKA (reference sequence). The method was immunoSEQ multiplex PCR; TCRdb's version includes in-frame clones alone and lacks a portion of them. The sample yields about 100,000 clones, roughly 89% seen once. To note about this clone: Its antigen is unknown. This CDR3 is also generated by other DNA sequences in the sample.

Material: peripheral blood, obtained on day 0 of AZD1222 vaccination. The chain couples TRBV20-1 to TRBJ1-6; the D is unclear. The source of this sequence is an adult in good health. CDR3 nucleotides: TGCAGTGCTAGAGGTGATTCACCCCTCCACTTT. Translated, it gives CSARGDSPLHF.